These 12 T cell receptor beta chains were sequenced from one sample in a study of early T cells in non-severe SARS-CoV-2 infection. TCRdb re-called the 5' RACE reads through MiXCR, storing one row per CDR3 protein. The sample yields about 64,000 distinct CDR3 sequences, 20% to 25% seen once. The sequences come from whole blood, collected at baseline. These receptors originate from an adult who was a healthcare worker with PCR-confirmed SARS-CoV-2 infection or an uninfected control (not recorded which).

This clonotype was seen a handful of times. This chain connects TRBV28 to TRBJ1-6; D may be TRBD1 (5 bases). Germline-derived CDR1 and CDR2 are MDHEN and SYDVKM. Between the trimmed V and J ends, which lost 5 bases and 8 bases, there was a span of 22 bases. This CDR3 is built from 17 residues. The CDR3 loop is CASSPPLTGSGDSPLHF. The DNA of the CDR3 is TGTGCCAGCAGTCCACCCCTTACAGGCAGCGGGGATTCACCCCTCCACTTT.

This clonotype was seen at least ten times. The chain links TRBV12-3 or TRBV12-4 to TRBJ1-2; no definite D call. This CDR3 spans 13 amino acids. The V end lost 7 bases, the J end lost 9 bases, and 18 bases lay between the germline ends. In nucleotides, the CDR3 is TGTGCCAGCACCCTGTGGGAGTCTCGGAGCTACACCTTC. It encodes CASTLWESRSYTF.

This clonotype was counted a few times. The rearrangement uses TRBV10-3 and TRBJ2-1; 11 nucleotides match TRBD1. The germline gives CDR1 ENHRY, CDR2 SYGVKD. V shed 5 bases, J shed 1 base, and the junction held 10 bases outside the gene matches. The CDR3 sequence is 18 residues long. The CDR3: CAISPGQGAPGSYNEQFF. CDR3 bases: TGTGCCATCAGTCCTGGACAGGGGGCCCCGGGGTCCTACAATGAGCAGTTCTTC.

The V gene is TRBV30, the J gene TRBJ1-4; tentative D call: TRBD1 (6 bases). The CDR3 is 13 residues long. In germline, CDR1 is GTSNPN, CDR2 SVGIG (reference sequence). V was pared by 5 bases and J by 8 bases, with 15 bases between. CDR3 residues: CAWSGAGEEKLFF. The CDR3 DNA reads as TGTGCCTGGTCGGGGGCAGGGGAAGAAAAACTGTTTTTT. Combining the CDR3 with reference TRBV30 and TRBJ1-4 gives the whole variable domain SQTIHQWPATLVQPVGSPLSLECTVEGTSNPNLYWYRQAAGRGLQLLFYSVGIGQISSEVPQNLSASRPQDRQFILSSKKLLLSDSGFYLCAWSGAGEEKLFFGSGTQLSVL.

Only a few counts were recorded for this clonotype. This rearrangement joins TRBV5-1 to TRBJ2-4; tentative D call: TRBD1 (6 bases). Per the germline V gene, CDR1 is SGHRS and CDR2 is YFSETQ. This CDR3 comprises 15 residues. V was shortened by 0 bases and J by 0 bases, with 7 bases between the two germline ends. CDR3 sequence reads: CASSLGGLAKNIQYF. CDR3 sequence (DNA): TGCGCCAGCAGCTTGGGGGGGCTAGCCAAAAACATTCAGTACTTC.

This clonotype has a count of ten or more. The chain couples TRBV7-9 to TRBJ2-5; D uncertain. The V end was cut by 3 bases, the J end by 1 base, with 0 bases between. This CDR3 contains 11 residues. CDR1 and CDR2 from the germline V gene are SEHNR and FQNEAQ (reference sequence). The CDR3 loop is CASSFQETQYF. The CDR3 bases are TGTGCCAGCAGCTTCCAAGAGACCCAGTACTTC.

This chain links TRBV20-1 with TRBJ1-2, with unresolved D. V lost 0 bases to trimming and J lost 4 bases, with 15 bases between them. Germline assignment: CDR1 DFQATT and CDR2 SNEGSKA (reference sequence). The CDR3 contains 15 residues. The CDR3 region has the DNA TGCAGTGCTAGAGATCAGGTTGAGGCAGTCTATGGCTACACCTTC. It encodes CSARDQVEAVYGYTF.

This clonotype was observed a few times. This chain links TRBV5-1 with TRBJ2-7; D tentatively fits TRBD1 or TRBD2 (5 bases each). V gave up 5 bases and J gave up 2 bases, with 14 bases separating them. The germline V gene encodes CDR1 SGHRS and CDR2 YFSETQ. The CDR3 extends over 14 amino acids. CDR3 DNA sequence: TGCGCCAGCAGTGGGGGACCCGGTCCCTACGAGCAGTACTTC. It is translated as CASSGGPGPYEQYF.

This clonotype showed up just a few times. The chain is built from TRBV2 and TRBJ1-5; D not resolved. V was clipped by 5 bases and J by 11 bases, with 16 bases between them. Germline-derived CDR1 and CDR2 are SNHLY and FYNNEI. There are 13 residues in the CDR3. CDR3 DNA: TGTGCCAGCAGTAAGGACGGAACCGGGGCCCAGCATTTT. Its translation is CASSKDGTGAQHF. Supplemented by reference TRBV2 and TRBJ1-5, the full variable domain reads EPEVTQTPSHQVTQMGQEVILRCVPISNHLYFYWYRQILGQKVEFLVSFYNNEISEKSEIFDDQFSVERPDGSNFTLKIRSTKLEDSAMYFCASSKDGTGAQHFGDGTRLSIL.

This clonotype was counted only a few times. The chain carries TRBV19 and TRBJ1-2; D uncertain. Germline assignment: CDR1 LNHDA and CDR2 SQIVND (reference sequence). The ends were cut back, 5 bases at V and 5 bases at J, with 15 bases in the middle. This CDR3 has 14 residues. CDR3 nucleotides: TGTGCCAGTAGTCCTCTCGTTGGCGGGTATGGCTACACCTTC. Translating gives CASSPLVGGYGYTF.

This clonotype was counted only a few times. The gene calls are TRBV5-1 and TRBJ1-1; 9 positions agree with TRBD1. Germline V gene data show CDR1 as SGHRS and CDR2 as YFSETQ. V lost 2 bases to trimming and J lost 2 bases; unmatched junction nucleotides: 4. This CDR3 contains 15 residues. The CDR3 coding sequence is TGCGCCAGCAGCTTTGGACAGGGGCAAAACACTGAAGCTTTCTTT. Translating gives CASSFGQGQNTEAFF.

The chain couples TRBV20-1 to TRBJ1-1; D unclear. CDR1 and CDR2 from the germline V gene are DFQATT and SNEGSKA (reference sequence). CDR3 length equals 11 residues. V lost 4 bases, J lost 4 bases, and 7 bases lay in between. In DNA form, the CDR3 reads TGCAGTGCTAAGCAGAGCACTGAAGCTTTCTTT. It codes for CSAKQSTEAFF.